A single sample gave rise to the 5 T cell receptor beta chains below, sequenced in a study of Graves' ophthalmopathy and Graves' hyperthyroidism. The TCR beta CDR3 regions underwent amplification from RNA transcripts. HTBI primers served in a first-round RT-PCR, which a second-round multiplex PCR followed. TCRdb reprocessed the multiplex PCR reads with MiXCR, giving one entry per CDR3 protein. The sample carries about 620,000 distinct CDR3 sequences, 20% to 25% recorded once. Sequencing was done on a sample of peripheral blood. The origin of the receptors is a woman aged 18-29 years with stable Graves' hyperthyroidism. Some clones in this sample may be carry-over from other donors' samples.

The table lists this clonotype with many counts. V is TRBV4-1 and J is TRBJ1-1; 7 bases align to TRBD1. CDR1 MGHRA and CDR2 YSYEKL come from the germline V gene. CDR3 length equals 16 residues. After removal of 2 bases from V and 4 bases from J, the junction contained 10 bases not matched to a gene. Here the CDR3 DNA reads TGCGCCAGCAGCCAACCCAGACAGGGAAGGGTCACTGAAGCTTTCTTT. The encoded protein is CASSQPRQGRVTEAFF.

This clonotype came up a few times. The chain is built from TRBV19 and TRBJ2-7; D possibly corresponds to TRBD1 (6 bases). Deletions cut 3 bases from V and 2 bases from J, with 11 bases between. The germline gives CDR1 LNHDA, CDR2 SQIVND (reference sequence). This CDR3 has 14 amino acids. The CDR3 DNA reads as TGTGCCAGTAGTATGAATGGACAGACCTACGAGCAGTACTTC. This encodes CASSMNGQTYEQYF.

This clonotype came up a few times. The genes are TRBV3-1 and TRBJ2-6, with D perhaps matching TRBD1 (5 bases). The CDR3 consists of 17 residues. Trimming removed 1 base from V and 0 bases from J, with 10 bases in between. CDR1 LGHDT and CDR2 YNNKEL come from the germline V gene (reference sequence). CDR3 amino acids: CASSQGATVSGANVLTF. CDR3 nucleotide sequence: TGTGCCAGCAGCCAAGGAGCGACAGTCTCTGGGGCCAACGTCCTGACTTTC.

This clonotype showed up just a few times. The chain recombines TRBV6-1 with TRBJ2-7; D tentatively reads TRBD1 or TRBD2 (5 bases each). Germline CDR1 reads MNHNS; CDR2 reads SASEGT. V was trimmed by 11 bases and J by 2 bases, leaving 19 bases between them. This CDR3 is 14 amino acids long. The CDR3 region is CAATPSRGPYEQYF. The DNA of the CDR3 is TGTGCCGCCACTCCCTCCCGGGGACCCTACGAGCAGTACTTC.

The count of this clonotype is one. A much larger clonotype is one base distant, so this may be a read error. V usage is TRBV29-1 and J usage is TRBJ1-1; 8 bases match TRBD1. The germline V gene has CDR1 SQVTM and CDR2 ANQGSEA. CDR3 length: 13 residues. As DNA, the CDR3 is TGCAGCGTGTCGACAGGGGCCTACACTGAAGCTTGCTTT. This encodes CSVSTGAYTEACF.